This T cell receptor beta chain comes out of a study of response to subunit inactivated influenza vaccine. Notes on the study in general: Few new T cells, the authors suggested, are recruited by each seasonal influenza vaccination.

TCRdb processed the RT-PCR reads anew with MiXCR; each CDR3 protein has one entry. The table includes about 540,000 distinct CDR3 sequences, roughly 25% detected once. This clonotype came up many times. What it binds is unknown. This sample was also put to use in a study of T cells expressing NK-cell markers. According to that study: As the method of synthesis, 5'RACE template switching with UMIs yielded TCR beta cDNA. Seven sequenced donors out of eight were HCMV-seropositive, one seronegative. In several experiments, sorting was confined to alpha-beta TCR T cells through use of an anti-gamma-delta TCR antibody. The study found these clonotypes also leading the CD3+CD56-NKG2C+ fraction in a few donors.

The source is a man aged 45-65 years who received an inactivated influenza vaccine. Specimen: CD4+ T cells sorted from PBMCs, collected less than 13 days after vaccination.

Here the CDR3 reads CASSLSIQSTDTQYF. CDR3 in DNA: TGCGCCAGCAGCTTGTCTATACAGAGCACAGATACGCAGTATTTT. The V and J genes are TRBV5-1 and TRBJ2-3; D not resolved. The ends were cut back, 1 base at V and 0 bases at J, with 9 bases in the middle. The CDR3 is 15 amino acids. The germline V gene has CDR1 SGHRS and CDR2 YFSETQ.